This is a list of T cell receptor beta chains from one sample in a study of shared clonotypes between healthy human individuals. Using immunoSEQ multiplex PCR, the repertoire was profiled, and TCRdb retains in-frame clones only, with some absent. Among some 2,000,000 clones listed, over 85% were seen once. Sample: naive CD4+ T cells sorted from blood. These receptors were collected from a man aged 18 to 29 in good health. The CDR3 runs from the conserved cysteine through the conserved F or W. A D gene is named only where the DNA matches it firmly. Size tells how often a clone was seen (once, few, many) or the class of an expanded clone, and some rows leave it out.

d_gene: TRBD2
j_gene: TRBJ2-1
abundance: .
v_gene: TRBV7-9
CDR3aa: CASSFSGWIGEQFF
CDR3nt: TGTGCCAGCAGCTTTAGCGGGTGGATAGGGGAGCAGTTCTTC

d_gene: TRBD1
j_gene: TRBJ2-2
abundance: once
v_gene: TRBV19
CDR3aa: CASSATGGAVTGELFF
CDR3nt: TGTGCCAGTAGTGCCACAGGGGGCGCGGTCACCGGGGAGCTGTTTTTT

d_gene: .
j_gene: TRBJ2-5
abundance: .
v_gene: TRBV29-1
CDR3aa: CSVVGDTGQTQYF
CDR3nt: TGCAGCGTTGTCGGGGACACGGGGCAGACCCAGTACTTC

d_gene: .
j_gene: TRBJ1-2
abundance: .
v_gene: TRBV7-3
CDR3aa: CASSLNLDKVGYTF
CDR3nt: TGTGCCAGCAGCTTAAATCTGGACAAGGTTGGCTACACCTTC

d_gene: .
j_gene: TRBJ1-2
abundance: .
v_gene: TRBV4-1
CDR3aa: CASSQSYGYTF
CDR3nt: TGCGCCAGCAGCCAGTCATATGGCTACACCTTC

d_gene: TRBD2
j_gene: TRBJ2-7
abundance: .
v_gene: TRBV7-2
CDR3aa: CASSSSGGAYEQYF
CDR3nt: TGTGCCAGCAGCTCTAGCGGGGGGGCCTACGAGCAGTACTTC

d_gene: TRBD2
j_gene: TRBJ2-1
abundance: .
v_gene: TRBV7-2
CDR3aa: CASSFTGTTYNEQFF
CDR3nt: TGTGCCAGCAGCTTCACCGGGACTACCTACAATGAGCAGTTCTTC

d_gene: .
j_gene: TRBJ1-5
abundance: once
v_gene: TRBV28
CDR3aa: CASRSLKQGLNQPQHF
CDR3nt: TGTGCCAGCAGGTCCCTCAAGCAGGGACTCAATCAGCCCCAGCATTTT

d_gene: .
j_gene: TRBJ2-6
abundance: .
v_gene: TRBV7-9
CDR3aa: CASSLFRGDSGANVLTF
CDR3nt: TGTGCCAGCAGCTTATTTAGGGGTGACTCTGGGGCCAACGTCCTGACTTTC

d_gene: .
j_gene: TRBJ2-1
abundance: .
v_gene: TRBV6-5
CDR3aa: CASSYSGNEQFF
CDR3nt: TGTGCCAGCAGTTACTCAGGCAATGAGCAGTTCTTC

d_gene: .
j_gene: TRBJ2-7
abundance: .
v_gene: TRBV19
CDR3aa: CASSIALGNWGEQYF
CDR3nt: TGTGCCAGTAGTATTGCCCTAGGGAATTGGGGCGAGCAGTACTTC

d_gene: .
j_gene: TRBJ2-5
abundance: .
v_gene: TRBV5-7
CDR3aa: CASSLSPSQETQYF
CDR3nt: TGTGCCAGCAGCTTGAGCCCCAGCCAAGAGACCCAGTACTTC

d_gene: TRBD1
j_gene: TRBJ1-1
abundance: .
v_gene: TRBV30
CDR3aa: CAWAPTDRANTEAFF
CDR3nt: TGTGCCTGGGCCCCCACAGACAGGGCGAACACTGAAGCTTTCTTT

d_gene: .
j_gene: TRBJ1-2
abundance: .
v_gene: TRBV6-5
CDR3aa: CASSYDRLYGYTF
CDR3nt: TGTGCCAGCAGTTACGACAGACTCTATGGCTACACCTTC

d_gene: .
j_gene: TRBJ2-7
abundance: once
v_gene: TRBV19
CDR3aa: CASSIIHTYEQYF
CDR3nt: TGTGCCAGTAGTATAATCCATACCTACGAGCAGTACTTC

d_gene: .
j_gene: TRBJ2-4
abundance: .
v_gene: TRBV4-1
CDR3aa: CASSQMSRGNIQYF
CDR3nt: TGCGCCAGCAGCCAAATGTCCCGGGGTAACATTCAGTACTTC

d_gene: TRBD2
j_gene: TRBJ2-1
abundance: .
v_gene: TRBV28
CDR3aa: CASPPTKTSRGGLDEQFF
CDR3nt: TGTGCCAGCCCCCCCACCAAGACGTCGCGGGGGGGCCTCGATGAGCAGTTCTTC

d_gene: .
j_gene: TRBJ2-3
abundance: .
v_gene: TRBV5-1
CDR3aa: CASSLFSGIRTDTQYF
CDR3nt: TGCGCCAGCAGCTTGTTTTCAGGGATTCGCACAGATACGCAGTATTTT

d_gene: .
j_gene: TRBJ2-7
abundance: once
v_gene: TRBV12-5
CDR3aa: CASGLSPKDSRGVYEQYF
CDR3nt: TGTGCTAGTGGTTTGTCACCTAAGGACTCCCGAGGGGTGTACGAGCAGTACTTC

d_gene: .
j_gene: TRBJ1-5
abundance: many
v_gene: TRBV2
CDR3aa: CASRDGKSGGKVPQHF
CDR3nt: TGTGCCAGCAGGGACGGAAAGTCGGGGGGGAAGGTGCCCCAGCATTTT

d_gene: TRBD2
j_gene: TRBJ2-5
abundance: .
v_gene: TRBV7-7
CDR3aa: CASSLGGTRQETQYF
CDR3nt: TGTGCTAGCAGCTTGGGCGGGACTAGACAAGAGACCCAGTACTTC

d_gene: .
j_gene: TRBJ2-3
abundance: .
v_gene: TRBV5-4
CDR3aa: CASSLDSSDTQYF
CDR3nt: TGTGCCAGCAGCTTGGACAGTTCAGATACGCAGTATTTT

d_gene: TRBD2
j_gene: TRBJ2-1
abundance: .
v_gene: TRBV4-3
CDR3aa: CASSLFGLAGGGEQFF
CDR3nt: TGCGCCAGCAGCCTCTTCGGGCTAGCGGGAGGGGGTGAGCAGTTCTTC

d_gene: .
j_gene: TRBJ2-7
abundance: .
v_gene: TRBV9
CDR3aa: CASSVDGGTYEQYF
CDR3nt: TGTGCCAGCAGCGTAGATGGGGGGACATACGAGCAGTACTTC

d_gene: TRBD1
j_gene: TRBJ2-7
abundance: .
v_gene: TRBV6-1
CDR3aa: CASSDSGRGQILFEQYF
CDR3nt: TGTGCCAGCAGTGATTCGGGTCGGGGACAGATCCTTTTTGAGCAGTACTTC

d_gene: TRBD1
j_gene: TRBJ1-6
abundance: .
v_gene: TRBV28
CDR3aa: CASSSSRQGVRESPLHF
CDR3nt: TGTGCCAGCAGTTCTTCTCGACAGGGAGTCAGGGAGTCACCCCTCCACTTT

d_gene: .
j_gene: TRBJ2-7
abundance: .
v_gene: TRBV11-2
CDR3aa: CASSLGSAYEQYF
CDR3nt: TGTGCCAGCAGCTTGGGGTCGGCCTACGAGCAGTACTTC

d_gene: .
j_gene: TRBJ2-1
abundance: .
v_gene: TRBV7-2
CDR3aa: CASSLGGGGKFEQFF
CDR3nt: TGTGCCAGCAGCTTAGGAGGGGGTGGAAAGTTTGAGCAGTTCTTC

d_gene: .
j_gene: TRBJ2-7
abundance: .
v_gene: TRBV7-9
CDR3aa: CASSLGSGGLYEQYF
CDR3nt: TGTGCCAGCAGCTTAGGGTCCGGGGGTCTCTACGAGCAGTACTTC

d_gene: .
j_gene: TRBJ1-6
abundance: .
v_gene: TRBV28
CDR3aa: CASSPWAGSPLHF
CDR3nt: TGTGCCAGCAGTCCCTGGGCTGGATCACCCCTCCACTTT

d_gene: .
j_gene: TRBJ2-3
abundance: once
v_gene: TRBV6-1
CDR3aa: CASRDLSLGTQYF
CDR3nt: TGTGCCAGCAGGGACCTAAGCCTAGGTACGCAGTATTTT

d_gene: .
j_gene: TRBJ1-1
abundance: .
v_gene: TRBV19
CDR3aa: CASSIGRNTEAFF
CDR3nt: TGTGCCAGTAGTATAGGCCGGAACACTGAAGCTTTCTTT

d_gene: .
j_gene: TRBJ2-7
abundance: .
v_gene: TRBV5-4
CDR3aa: CASSLGGGFLEQYF
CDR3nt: TGTGCCAGCAGCTTGGGGGGCGGTTTCTTGGAGCAGTACTTC

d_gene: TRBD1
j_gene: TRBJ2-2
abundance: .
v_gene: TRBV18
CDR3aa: CASSLRQGTGELFF
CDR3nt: TGTGCCAGCTCACTTCGACAGGGGACCGGGGAGCTGTTTTTT

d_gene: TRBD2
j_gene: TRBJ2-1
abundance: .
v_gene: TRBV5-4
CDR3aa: CASSLVLASGNNEQFF
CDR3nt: TGTGCCAGCAGCTTGGTATTGGCTAGCGGGAACAATGAGCAGTTCTTC

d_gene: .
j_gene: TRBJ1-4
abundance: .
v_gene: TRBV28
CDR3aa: CASSLSVLVGNEKLFF
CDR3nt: TGTGCCAGCAGTTTATCAGTTTTGGTGGGAAATGAAAAACTGTTTTTT

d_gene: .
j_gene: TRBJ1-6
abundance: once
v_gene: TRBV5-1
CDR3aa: CASSSGTDLRSPLHF
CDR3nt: TGCGCCAGCAGCTCCGGGACCGACCTACGGTCACCCCTCCACTTT

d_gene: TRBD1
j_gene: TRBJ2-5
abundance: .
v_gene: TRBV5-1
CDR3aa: CASSHGTGGQETQYF
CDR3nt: TGCGCCAGCAGCCACGGGACAGGGGGCCAAGAGACCCAGTACTTC

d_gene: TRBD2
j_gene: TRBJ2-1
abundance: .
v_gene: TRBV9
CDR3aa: CASSLSGDSYNEQFF
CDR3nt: TGTGCCAGCAGCCTTAGCGGGGACTCCTACAATGAGCAGTTCTTC

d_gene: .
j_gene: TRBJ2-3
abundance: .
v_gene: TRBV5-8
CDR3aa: CASTSGVGARTDTQYF
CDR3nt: TGTGCCAGCACCTCAGGAGTCGGGGCTCGCACAGATACGCAGTATTTT

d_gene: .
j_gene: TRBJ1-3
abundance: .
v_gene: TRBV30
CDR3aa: CAWRSESSGNTIYF
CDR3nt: TGTGCCTGGAGGTCCGAGAGTTCTGGAAACACCATATATTTT

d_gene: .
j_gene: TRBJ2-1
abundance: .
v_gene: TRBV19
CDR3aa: CASSVGDYNEQFF
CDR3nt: TGTGCCAGTAGTGTAGGGGACTACAATGAGCAGTTCTTC

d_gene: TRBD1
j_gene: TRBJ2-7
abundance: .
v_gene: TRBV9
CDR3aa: CASSAGTGANYEQYF
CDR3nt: TGTGCCAGCAGCGCCGGGACAGGCGCTAACTACGAGCAGTACTTC

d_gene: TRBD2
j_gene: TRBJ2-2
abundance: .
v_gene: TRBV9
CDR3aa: CASSRQGGAGELFF
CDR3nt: TGTGCCAGCAGTAGGCAGGGAGGGGCCGGGGAGCTGTTTTTT

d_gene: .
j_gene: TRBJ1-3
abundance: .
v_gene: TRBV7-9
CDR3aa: CASSLPPYRSSGNTIYF
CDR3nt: TGTGCCAGCAGCCTACCCCCGTACAGATCCTCTGGAAACACCATATATTTT

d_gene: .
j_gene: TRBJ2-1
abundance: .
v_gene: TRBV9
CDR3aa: CASSVGPEQFF
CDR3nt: TGTGCCAGCAGCGTCGGACCCGAGCAGTTCTTC

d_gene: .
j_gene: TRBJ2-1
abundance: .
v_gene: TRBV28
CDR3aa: CASSLFPYEQFF
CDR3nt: TGTGCCAGCAGTTTATTTCCGTATGAGCAGTTCTTC

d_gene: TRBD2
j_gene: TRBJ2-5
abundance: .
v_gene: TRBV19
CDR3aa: CASSTAGAETQYF
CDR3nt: TGTGCCAGTAGTACAGCGGGAGCTGAGACCCAGTACTTC

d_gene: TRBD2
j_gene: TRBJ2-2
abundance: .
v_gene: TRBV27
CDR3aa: CASSLTSGGFANTGELFF
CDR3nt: TGTGCCAGCAGCTTGACTAGCGGGGGGTTCGCGAACACCGGGGAGCTGTTTTTT

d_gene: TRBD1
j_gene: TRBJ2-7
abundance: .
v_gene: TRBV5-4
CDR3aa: CASSLNRGMGTYEQYF
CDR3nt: TGTGCCAGCAGCCTAAACAGGGGGATGGGAACCTACGAGCAGTACTTC

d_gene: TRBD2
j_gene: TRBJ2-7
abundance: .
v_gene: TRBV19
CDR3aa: CASSISTRKREDEQYF
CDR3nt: TGTGCCAGTAGTATTTCGACCAGGAAACGGGAGGACGAGCAGTACTTC

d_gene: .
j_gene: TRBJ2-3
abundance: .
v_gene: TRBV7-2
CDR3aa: CASSLARADTQYF
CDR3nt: TGTGCCAGCAGCTTAGCTAGAGCAGATACGCAGTATTTT